This T cell receptor beta chain was identified in a study of T-cell reconstitution after alpha-beta-depleted transplantation in children. General observations from the study: Several hundred graft clones that had expanded were reportedly the source of alpha-beta T cells about two months after transplant. In some patients, recipient T cells and intrathymic progenitors surviving conditioning explained high day-60 diversity. Among T cells one year after transplant, newly produced cells accounted for most counts and diversity.

A TCRbeta library incorporating unique molecular identifiers was prepared. TCRdb ran MiXCR on the PCR reads and lists one entry per CDR3 protein. This table holds tens of thousands of distinct CDR3 sequences, 6.4% found once. This clonotype was counted at least ten times. Its antigen is not identified. CDR3 length: 14 residues. V dropped 5 bases and J dropped 8; count of bases not matched to a gene: 9. The germline V gene encodes CDR1 LGHNA and CDR2 YSLEER. The specimen comprised peripheral blood, sampled 60 days after TCRalphabeta/CD19-depleted stem cell transplant. The receptor's source is a child younger than two who had a stem cell transplant for acute myeloid leukemia, so the T cells may come from the graft donor. This chain uses TRBV4-3 with TRBJ2-1; 7 bases align to TRBD2. The CDR3 region has the DNA TGCGCCAGCAGCATTCGGACTAGGATCCATGAGCAGTTCTTC. The encoded protein is CASSIRTRIHEQFF.